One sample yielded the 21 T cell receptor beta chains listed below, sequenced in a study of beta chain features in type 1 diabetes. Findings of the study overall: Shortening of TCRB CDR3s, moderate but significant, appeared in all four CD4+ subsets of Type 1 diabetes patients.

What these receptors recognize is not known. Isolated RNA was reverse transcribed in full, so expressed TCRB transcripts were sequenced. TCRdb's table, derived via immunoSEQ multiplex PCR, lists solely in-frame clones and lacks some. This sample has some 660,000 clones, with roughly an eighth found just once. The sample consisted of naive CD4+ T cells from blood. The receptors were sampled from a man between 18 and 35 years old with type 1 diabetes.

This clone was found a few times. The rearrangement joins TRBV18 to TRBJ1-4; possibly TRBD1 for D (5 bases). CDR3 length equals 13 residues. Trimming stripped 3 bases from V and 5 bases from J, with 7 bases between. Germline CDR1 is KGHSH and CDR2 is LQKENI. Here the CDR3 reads CASSPQGNEKLFF. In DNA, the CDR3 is TGTGCCAGCTCACCCCAGGGAAATGAAAAACTGTTTTTT. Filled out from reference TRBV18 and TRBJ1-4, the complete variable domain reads NAGVMQNPRHLVRRRGQEARLRCSPMKGHSHVYWYRQLPEEGLKFMVYLQKENIIDESGMPKERFSAEFPKEGPSILRIQQVVRGDSAAYFCASSPQGNEKLFFGSGTQLSVL.

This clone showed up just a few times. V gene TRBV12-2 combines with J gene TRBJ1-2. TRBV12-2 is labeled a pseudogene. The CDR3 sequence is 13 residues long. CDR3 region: CASRLVRLDGYTF. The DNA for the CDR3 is TGTGCAAGTCGCTTAGTAAGGCTAGATGGCTACACCTTC.

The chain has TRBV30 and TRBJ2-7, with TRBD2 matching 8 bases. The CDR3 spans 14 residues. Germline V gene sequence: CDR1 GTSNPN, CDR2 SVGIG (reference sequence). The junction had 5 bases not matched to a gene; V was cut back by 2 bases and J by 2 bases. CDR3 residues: CAWSRSGGTYEQYF. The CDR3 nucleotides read TGTGCCTGGAGTCGGAGCGGGGGTACCTACGAGCAGTACTTC. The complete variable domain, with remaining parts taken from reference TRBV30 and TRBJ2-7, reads SQTIHQWPATLVQPVGSPLSLECTVEGTSNPNLYWYRQAAGRGLQLLFYSVGIGQISSEVPQNLSASRPQDRQFILSSKKLLLSDSGFYLCAWSRSGGTYEQYFGPGTRLTVT.

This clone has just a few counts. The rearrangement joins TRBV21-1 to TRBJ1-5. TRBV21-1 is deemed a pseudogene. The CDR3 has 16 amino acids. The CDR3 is CASSTPPGVSNQPQHF. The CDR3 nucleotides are TGTGCCAGCAGCACACCCCCCGGTGTTAGCAATCAGCCCCAGCATTTT.

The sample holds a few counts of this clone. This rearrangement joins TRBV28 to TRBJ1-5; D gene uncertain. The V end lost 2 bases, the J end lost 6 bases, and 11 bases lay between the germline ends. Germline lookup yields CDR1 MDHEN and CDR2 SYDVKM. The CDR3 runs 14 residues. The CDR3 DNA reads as TGTGCCAGCAGTTTAGTCGAAGGCCTTCAGCCCCAGCATTTT. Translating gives CASSLVEGLQPQHF.

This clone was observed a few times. The CDR3 loop is CASSQGQLSGNTIYF. DNA of the CDR3: TGTGCCAGCAGCCAAGGTCAGCTCTCTGGAAACACCATATATTTT. The chain links TRBV7-2 to TRBJ1-3; D call uncertain. The germline CDR1 and CDR2 sequences are SGHTA and FQGNSA. V lost 5 bases to trimming and J lost 0 bases, with 11 bases between them. The CDR3 loop spans 15 amino acids.

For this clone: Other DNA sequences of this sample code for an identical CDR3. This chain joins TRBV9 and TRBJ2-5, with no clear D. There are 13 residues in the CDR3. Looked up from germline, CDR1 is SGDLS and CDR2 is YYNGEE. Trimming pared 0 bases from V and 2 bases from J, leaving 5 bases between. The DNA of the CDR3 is TGTGCCAGCAGCGTAGTGGGGCAAGAGACCCAGTACTTC. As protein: CASSVVGQETQYF.

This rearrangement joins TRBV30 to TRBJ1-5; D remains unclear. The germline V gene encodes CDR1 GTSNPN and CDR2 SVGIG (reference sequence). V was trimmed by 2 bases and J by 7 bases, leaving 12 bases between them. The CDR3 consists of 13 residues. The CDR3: CAWSREVRQPQHF. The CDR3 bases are TGTGCCTGGAGTAGAGAGGTCAGGCAGCCCCAGCATTTT.

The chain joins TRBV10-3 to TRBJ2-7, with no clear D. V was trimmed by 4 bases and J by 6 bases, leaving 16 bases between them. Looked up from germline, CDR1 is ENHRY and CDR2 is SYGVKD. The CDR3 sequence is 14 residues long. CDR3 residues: CAISGAHPKAEQYF. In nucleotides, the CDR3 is TGTGCCATCAGTGGTGCTCACCCTAAGGCCGAGCAGTACTTC.

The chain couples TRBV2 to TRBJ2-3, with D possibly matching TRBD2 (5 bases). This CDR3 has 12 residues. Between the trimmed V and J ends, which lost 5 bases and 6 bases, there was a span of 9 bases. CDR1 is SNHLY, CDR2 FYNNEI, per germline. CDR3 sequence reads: CASSRRVDTQYF. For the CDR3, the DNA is TGTGCCAGCAGTAGGCGGGTGGATACGCAGTATTTT.

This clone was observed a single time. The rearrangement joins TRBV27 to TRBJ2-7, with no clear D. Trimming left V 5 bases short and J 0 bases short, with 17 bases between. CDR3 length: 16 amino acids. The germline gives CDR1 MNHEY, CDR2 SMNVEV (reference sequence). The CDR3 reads CASSSIEAPNSYEQYF. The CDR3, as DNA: TGTGCCAGCAGTAGTATAGAAGCCCCTAACTCCTACGAGCAGTACTTC.

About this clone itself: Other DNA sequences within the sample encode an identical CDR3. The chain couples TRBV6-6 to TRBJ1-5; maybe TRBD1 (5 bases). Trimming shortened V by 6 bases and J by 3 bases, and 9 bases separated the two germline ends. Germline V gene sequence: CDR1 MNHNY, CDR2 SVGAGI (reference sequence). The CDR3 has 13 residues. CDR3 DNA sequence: TGTGCCAGCAGCTCCGGGGCCAATCAGCCCCAGCATTTT. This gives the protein CASSSGANQPQHF.

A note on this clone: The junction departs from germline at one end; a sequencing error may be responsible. As DNA, the CDR3 is TGTGCCAGCAGTGCAGGGATGGGAAAACTCTTC. Its translation: CASSAGMGKLF. The rearrangement joins TRBV2 to TRBJ2-1; weak D call: TRBD1 (5 bases). Germline V CDR1 and CDR2: SNHLY, FYNNEI. The CDR3 contains 11 residues.

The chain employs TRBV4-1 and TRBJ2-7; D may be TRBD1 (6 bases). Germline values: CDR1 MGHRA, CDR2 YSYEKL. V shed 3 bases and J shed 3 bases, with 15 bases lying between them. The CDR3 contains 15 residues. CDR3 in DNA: TGCGCCAGCAGCCAGGTTAGAGGACAGATCTACGAGCAGTACTTC. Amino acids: CASSQVRGQIYEQYF.

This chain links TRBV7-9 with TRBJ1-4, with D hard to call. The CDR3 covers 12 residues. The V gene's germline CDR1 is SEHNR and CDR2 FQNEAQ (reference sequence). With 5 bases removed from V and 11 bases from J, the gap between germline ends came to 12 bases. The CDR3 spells CASSTEPEKLFF. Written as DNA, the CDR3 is TGTGCCAGCAGCACCGAGCCGGAGAAACTGTTTTTT.

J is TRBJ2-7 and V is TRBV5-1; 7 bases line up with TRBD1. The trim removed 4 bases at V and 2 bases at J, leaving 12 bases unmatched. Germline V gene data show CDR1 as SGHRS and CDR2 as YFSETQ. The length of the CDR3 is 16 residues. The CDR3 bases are TGCGCCAGCAGCGCACTACCCGGGACAGCTACCTACGAGCAGTACTTC. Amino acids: CASSALPGTATYEQYF.

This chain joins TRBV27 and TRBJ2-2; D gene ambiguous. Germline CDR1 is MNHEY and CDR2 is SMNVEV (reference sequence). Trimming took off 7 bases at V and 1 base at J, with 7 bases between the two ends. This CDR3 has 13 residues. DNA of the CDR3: TGTGCCAGCAAATCTGGGAACACCGGGGAGCTGTTTTTT. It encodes CASKSGNTGELFF.

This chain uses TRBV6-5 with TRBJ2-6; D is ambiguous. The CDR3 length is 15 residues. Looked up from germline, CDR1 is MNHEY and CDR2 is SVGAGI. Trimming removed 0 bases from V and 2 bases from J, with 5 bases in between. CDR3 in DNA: TGTGCCAGCAGTTACTCCGTAACTGGGGCCAACGTCCTGACTTTC. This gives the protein CASSYSVTGANVLTF.

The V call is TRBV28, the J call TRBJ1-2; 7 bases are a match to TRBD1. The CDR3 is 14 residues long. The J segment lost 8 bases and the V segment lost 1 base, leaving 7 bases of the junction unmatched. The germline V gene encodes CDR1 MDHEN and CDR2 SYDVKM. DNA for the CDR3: TGTGCCAGCAGTTTATTTTGGGACAGAGAAGGCTACACCTTC. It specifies CASSLFWDREGYTF.

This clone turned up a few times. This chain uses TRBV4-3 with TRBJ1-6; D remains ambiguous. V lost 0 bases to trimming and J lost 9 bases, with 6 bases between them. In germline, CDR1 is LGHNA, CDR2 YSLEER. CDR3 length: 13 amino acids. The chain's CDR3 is CASSQDVSSPLHF. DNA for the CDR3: TGCGCCAGCAGCCAAGACGTGAGTTCACCCCTCCACTTT.

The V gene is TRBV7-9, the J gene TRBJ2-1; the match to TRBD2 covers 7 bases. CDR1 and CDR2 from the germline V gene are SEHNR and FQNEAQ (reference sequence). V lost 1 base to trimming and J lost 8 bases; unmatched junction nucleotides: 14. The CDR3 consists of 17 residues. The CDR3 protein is CASSLGNGGSIVHEQFF. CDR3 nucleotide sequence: TGTGCCAGCAGCTTAGGGAACGGCGGGAGTATTGTCCATGAGCAGTTCTTC.